This T cell receptor beta chain was sequenced for a study of control samples from healthy donors and cancer patients (dated by TCRdb to 2018 to 2021). To prepare the library, the immunoSEQ multiplex PCR assay was applied. Sourced from immuneACCESS, this table was stored by TCRdb with only in-frame sequences that have V and J called. A share of the clones is absent; for the studies checked, an unresolved V gene accounts for under half, and the remainder has no known explanation. In all, the sample holds approximately 220,000 clones, and over 90% of those were seen once. The ten largest clones represent about 1.6% of the sample. At the junction V is shortened by 7 bases and J by 10 bases, with 14 bases in between. Spanning cysteine to phenylalanine, the CDR3 consists of 13 amino acids. The kept DNA is CDR3 alone, 39 bases in frame from the first base. Comment on this clone: Its antigen remains undetermined. Qualities for individual bases were not recorded, and no much larger clone is one base off.

Sequencing used blood. The chain joins TRBV12-3 or TRBV12-4 to TRBJ1-6, and TRBD1 may be the D gene, going by 6 matching bases. This TCR derives from a man aged 50-59 years in good health. The CDR3: CASNQGLGSPLHF. The nucleotide sequence reads TGTGCCAGCAATCAGGGGTTAGGGTCACCCCTCCACTTT.